This T cell receptor beta chain was captured by sequencing in a study of Ad26.COV2.S vaccination and SARS-CoV-2 variants. Overall study context: Intramuscularly, Ad26.COV2.S was given either once or twice, 56 days apart. General study results and limits: Substantial response breadth was reportedly seen for spike-specific CD8+ and CD4+ T cells after vaccination.

Stated treatment: some 19 received Ad26.COV2.S at low or high dose, single or two shots; about five received placebo; per-sample allocation not given. The samples were gathered on day 63 after the first injection of vaccine or placebo. This person who donated was an adult of 18-55 years in Boston. The germline gives CDR1 KGHDR, CDR2 SFDVKD. The V end lost 6 bases, the J end lost 1 base, and 5 bases lay between the germline ends. The CDR3 length is 13 residues. Using immunoSEQ multiplex PCR, the repertoire was profiled, and TCRdb retains in-frame clones only, with some absent. The sample contains about 320,000 clones, roughly 80% of which appear only once. With regard to this clone: Its specificity is unknown.

The clonotype was recovered from a person aged 18-65 years who received the Ad26.COV2.S COVID-19 vaccine or a placebo. V is TRBV24-1 and J is TRBJ2-2; D gene unclear. The sequences come from peripheral blood, collected in a trial of Ad26.COV2.S vaccine versus placebo. In DNA, the CDR3 is TGTGCCACCAGTCACGGGAACACCGGGGAGCTGTTTTTT. This translates into CATSHGNTGELFF.